Shown below are 25 T cell receptor beta chains from a single sample sequenced in a study of radiation and T cells in renal cell carcinoma. Time point indicated: blood 4 weeks post-SBRT, at nephrectomy. Treatment meaning: 15 Gy SBRT to primary tumor, nephrectomy 4 weeks later. Measured with immunoSEQ multiplex PCR; TCRdb has only the in-frame clones, and not every one. The sample carries 150,000 to 200,000 clones, about 87% recorded once. Source: blood, taken from a patient whose treatment included radiotherapy and nephrectomy. The receptors were gathered from a woman between 50 and 59 years old with renal cell carcinoma.

The rearrangement joins TRBV30 to TRBJ1-1; D gene unclear. Germline V CDR1 and CDR2: GTSNPN, SVGIG (reference sequence). The CDR3 contains 13 residues. Trimming removed 0 bases from V and 2 bases from J, with 7 bases in between. CDR3 protein: CAWSVISNTEAFF. The CDR3 bases are TGTGCCTGGAGTGTAATTAGCAACACTGAAGCTTTCTTT.

The genes are TRBV6-5 and TRBJ1-2; a possible D gene is TRBD1 (5 bases). The CDR3 runs 13 residues. Germline V gives CDR1 MNHEY, CDR2 SVGAGI. The V end was cut by 6 bases, the J end by 8 bases, with 16 bases between. CDR3 in DNA: TGTGCCAGCAGGGAAAGGGGCTACGGAGGCTACACCTTC. Encoded protein: CASRERGYGGYTF.

The rearrangement uses TRBV29-1 and TRBJ1-2; tentatively, D is TRBD1 (5 bases). With 8 bases removed from V and 7 bases from J, the gap between germline ends came to 14 bases. There are 11 residues in the CDR3. The germline V gene encodes CDR1 SQVTM and CDR2 ANQGSEA. CDR3 bases: TGCAGCTTCTCCGGGACTGTTGGCTACACCTTC. The encoded protein is CSFSGTVGYTF. Full variable domain (outside the CDR3, taken from reference TRBV29-1 and TRBJ1-2): SAVISQKPSRDICQRGTSLTIQCQVDSQVTMMFWYRQQPGQSLTLIATANQGSEATYESGFVIDKFPISRPNLTFSTLTVSNMSPEDSSIYLCSFSGTVGYTFGSGTRLTVV.

The chain's CDR3 is CASSIAGTSNEKLFF. CDR3 DNA: TGCGCCAGCAGCATCGCCGGGACATCTAATGAAAAACTGTTTTTT. This chain joins TRBV5-1 and TRBJ1-4, with D maybe TRBD1 (6 bases). V dropped 4 bases and J dropped 3 bases, with 13 bases sitting between them. The germline V gene has CDR1 SGHRS and CDR2 YFSETQ. The length of the CDR3 is 15 residues.

The chain combines TRBV19 with TRBJ1-2; 7 positions match TRBD1. The CDR3 has 13 residues. V trimming: 6 bases; J trimming: 5 bases; junction bases outside the gene matches: 6. Germline values: CDR1 LNHDA, CDR2 SQIVND (reference sequence). CDR3 amino acids: CASRPQGQYGYTF. In DNA, the CDR3 is TGTGCCAGTAGACCACAGGGGCAGTATGGCTACACCTTC.

The V and J genes are TRBV4-3 and TRBJ1-4; D is ambiguous. The V gene's germline CDR1 is LGHNA and CDR2 YSLEER. Trimming shortened V by 0 bases and J by 0 bases, and 5 bases separated the two germline ends. CDR3 length: 15 residues. CDR3 loop: CASSQDIATNEKLFF. The CDR3 coding sequence is TGCGCCAGCAGCCAAGATATTGCAACTAATGAAAAACTGTTTTTT.

The rearrangement joins TRBV6-1 to TRBJ2-4, with TRBD1 matching over 7 bases. Germline V CDR1 and CDR2: MNHNS, SASEGT. This CDR3 is built from 17 residues. Losses at the gene ends were 2 bases for V and 0 bases for J; bases not matched to a gene: 7. The CDR3 sequence: CASSEFRDSLAKNIQYF. The CDR3 DNA is TGTGCCAGCAGTGAATTTAGGGACAGCCTAGCCAAAAACATTCAGTACTTC.

This chain joins TRBV5-4 and TRBJ1-1; weak D call: TRBD1 (5 bases). CDR1 and CDR2 (germline): SGHNT, YYREEE (reference sequence). The CDR3 extends over 14 amino acids. With 2 bases removed from V and 10 bases from J, the gap between germline ends came to 18 bases. The CDR3 sequence is CASSFTGTSGVAFF. DNA for the CDR3: TGTGCCAGCAGCTTTACCGGGACTTCGGGCGTAGCTTTCTTT.

The chain employs TRBV19 and TRBJ1-3; D gene unclear. Germline V gene lookup returns CDR1 LNHDA and CDR2 SQIVND (reference sequence). Trimming cost V 3 bases and J 0 bases, with 9 bases left between them. The CDR3 covers 15 residues. The CDR3 nucleotides read TGTGCCAGTAGTATCCAGGTCCTCTCTGGAAACACCATATATTTT. Protein: CASSIQVLSGNTIYF.

The rearrangement links TRBV19 to TRBJ1-2, with D uncertain. Germline V CDR1 and CDR2: LNHDA, SQIVND (reference sequence). Trimming pared 4 bases from V and 3 bases from J, leaving 6 bases between. The CDR3 totals 12 residues. The CDR3 DNA is TGTGCCAGTAGTACCTGGGACTATGGCTACACCTTC. Protein sequence: CASSTWDYGYTF.

This chain joins TRBV7-2 and TRBJ1-5; D is perhaps TRBD1 (6 bases). CDR1 and CDR2 (germline): SGHTA, FQGNSA. This CDR3 spans 17 amino acids. Trimming shortened V by 4 bases and J by 3 bases, and 19 bases separated the two germline ends. The DNA of the CDR3 is TGTGCCAGCAGCTCGCCCAGGACAGATAGGATCAATCAGCCCCAGCATTTT. Its translation is CASSSPRTDRINQPQHF.

This sequence joins TRBV7-2 and TRBJ2-4; D not certain. Germline V CDR1 and CDR2: SGHTA, FQGNSA. Trimming shortened V by 5 bases and J by 6 bases, and 17 bases separated the two germline ends. There are 15 residues in the CDR3. Here the CDR3 reads CASSPRTNLGNIQYF. In nucleotides, the CDR3 is TGTGCCAGCAGCCCGCGTACGAATTTGGGAAACATTCAGTACTTC.

The rearrangement links TRBV19 to TRBJ1-1; D may be TRBD1 (5 bases). The CDR3 spans 15 residues. Deletions cut 0 bases from V and 11 bases from J, with 19 bases between. Germline V gene data show CDR1 as LNHDA and CDR2 as SQIVND (reference sequence). The DNA of the CDR3 is TGTGCCAGTAGTATAGATCCCCCCTGGGCAGGGTCGGCTTTCTTT. Translating it yields CASSIDPPWAGSAFF. Using reference TRBV19 and TRBJ1-1 for the parts outside the CDR3, the full variable domain is DGGITQSPKYLFRKEGQNVTLSCEQNLNHDAMYWYRQDPGQGLRLIYYSQIVNDFQKGDIAEGYSVSREKKESFPLTVTSAQKNPTAFYLCASSIDPPWAGSAFFGQGTRLTVV.

The gene calls are TRBV7-2 and TRBJ1-5; 7 positions match TRBD1. V was pared by 5 bases and J by 0 bases, with 7 bases of the junction left unmatched. This CDR3 has 16 amino acids. Germline CDR1 reads SGHTA; CDR2 reads FQGNSA. The CDR3 DNA follows: TGTGCCAGCAGCCCAAGGACAGGTCATAGCAATCAGCCCCAGCATTTT. Encoded protein: CASSPRTGHSNQPQHF.

The chain carries TRBV19 and TRBJ1-5; D not certain. Trimming stripped 6 bases from V and 0 bases from J, with 12 bases between. Germline V gene data show CDR1 as LNHDA and CDR2 as SQIVND (reference sequence). CDR3 size: 15 residues. CDR3 amino acids: CASSEYGDSNQPQHF. In DNA, the CDR3 is TGTGCCAGTAGCGAATACGGGGATAGCAATCAGCCCCAGCATTTT.

V gene TRBV6-6 combines with J gene TRBJ2-5; 8 bases match TRBD1. Looked up from germline, CDR1 is MNHNY and CDR2 is SVGAGI (reference sequence). With V trimmed by 5 bases and J by 4 bases, 9 bases remained unmatched. The CDR3 is made up of 15 amino acids. CDR3 in DNA: TGTGCCAGCAGTCCCCCCGGACAGGGACGAGAGACCCAGTACTTC. Residues: CASSPPGQGRETQYF.

In regard to this clone: An end of the junction differs from the germline gene, which may be a read error. The chain uses TRBV7-2 and TRBJ2-6; D possibly corresponds to TRBD1 (5 bases). CDR1 is SGHTA, CDR2 FQGNSA, per germline. There are 15 residues in the CDR3. In nucleotides, the CDR3 is TGTGCCAGCAGCTTAGCACCCTCTGGGGCCAACATCCTGACTTTC. This sequence encodes CASSLAPSGANILTF.

V is TRBV19 and J is TRBJ2-1, with 7 bases lining up with TRBD1. V gave up 5 bases and J gave up 6 bases; unmatched junction bases: 13. This CDR3 region has 16 residues. The V gene's germline CDR1 is LNHDA and CDR2 SQIVND (reference sequence). The CDR3 bases are TGTGCCAGTAGTTACGGATCCGGGACAGCGATCAATGAGCAGTTCTTC. Translation: CASSYGSGTAINEQFF.

This clone was recorded once. The J gene is TRBJ1-1, the V gene TRBV14, with D maybe TRBD1 (6 bases). This CDR3 spans 14 amino acids. Germline CDR1 is SGHDN and CDR2 is FVKESK. The germline V and J ends were trimmed by 0 bases and 6 bases, with 11 bases remaining between them. The CDR3: CASSQELRQAEAFF. Here the CDR3 DNA reads TGTGCCAGCAGCCAAGAACTACGACAGGCTGAAGCTTTCTTT. The entire variable domain, with the rest obtained from reference TRBV14 and TRBJ1-1, is as follows: EAGVTQFPSHSVIEKGQTVTLRCDPISGHDNLYWYRRVMGKEIKFLLHFVKESKQDESGMPNNRFLAERTGGTYSTLKVQPAELEDSGVYFCASSQELRQAEAFFGQGTRLTVV.

This sequence joins TRBV29-1 and TRBJ2-5; D remains ambiguous. Between the trimmed V and J ends, which lost 6 bases and 14 bases, there was a span of 16 bases. Germline CDR1 is SQVTM and CDR2 is ANQGSEA. CDR3 length equals 10 residues. CDR3 amino acids: CSVVVRWQYF. In nucleotides, the CDR3 is TGCAGCGTGGTGGTTCGGTGGCAATACTTC.

The CDR3 DNA sequence: TGTGCCAGCAGTTACTTAAGGGTTACTGAAGCTTTCTTT. Translation gives CASSYLRVTEAFF. The chain recombines TRBV6-5 with TRBJ1-1; D is ambiguous. From germline, CDR1 is MNHEY and CDR2 SVGAGI. The length of the CDR3 is 13 residues. The V end was cut by 1 base, the J end by 5 bases, with 8 bases between.

The chain couples TRBV6-5 to TRBJ1-2; 8 nucleotides align to TRBD1. V dropped 5 bases and J dropped 9; count of bases not matched to a gene: 11. The CDR3 is made up of 14 amino acids. CDR1 and CDR2 (germline): MNHEY, SVGAGI. The CDR3 protein is CASSPPTGGGSYTF. As DNA, the CDR3 is TGTGCCAGCAGTCCCCCAACAGGGGGTGGCAGCTACACCTTC.

This rearrangement joins TRBV5-1 to TRBJ2-2, with 10 bases that match TRBD2. Trimming cost V 4 bases and J 5 bases; bases outside gene matches: 8. The CDR3 spans 16 residues. The germline gives CDR1 SGHRS, CDR2 YFSETQ. The CDR3 DNA follows: TGCGCCAGCAGCCGTGCCCGGACTAGCGGAACCGGGGAGCTGTTTTTT. Residues: CASSRARTSGTGELFF.

The chain carries TRBV9 and TRBJ1-4; possible D gene TRBD1, 5 bases. The CDR3 contains 15 residues. CDR1 is SGDLS and CDR2 is YYNGEE in the germline V gene. Trimming stripped 4 bases from V and 0 bases from J, with 10 bases between. The CDR3 here is CASSPDSSTNEKLFF. The CDR3 DNA follows: TGTGCCAGCAGCCCAGACAGTTCAACTAATGAAAAACTGTTTTTT.

The rearrangement links TRBV9 to TRBJ1-3, with D uncertain. The germline V gene has CDR1 SGDLS and CDR2 YYNGEE. The CDR3 sequence is 14 residues long. Trimming pared 0 bases from V and 9 bases from J, leaving 13 bases between. CDR3 DNA: TGTGCCAGCAGCGTAGGCAACCGAGACTCCACCATATATTTT. It specifies CASSVGNRDSTIYF.